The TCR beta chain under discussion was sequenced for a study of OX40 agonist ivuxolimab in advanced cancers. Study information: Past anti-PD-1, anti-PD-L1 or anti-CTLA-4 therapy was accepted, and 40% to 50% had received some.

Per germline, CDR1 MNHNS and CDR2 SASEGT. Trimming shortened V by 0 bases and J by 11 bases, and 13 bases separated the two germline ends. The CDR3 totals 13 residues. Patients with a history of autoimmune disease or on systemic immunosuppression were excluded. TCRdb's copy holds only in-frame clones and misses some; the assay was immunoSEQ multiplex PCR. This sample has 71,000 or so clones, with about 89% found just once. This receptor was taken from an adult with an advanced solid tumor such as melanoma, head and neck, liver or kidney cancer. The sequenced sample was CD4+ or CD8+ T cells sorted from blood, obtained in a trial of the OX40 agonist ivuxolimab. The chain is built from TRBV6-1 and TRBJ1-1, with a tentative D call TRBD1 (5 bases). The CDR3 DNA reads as TGTGCCAGCAGTGAAGCCGAAAGCAGGGCGGCTTTCTTT. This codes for CASSEAESRAAFF.